Reported below is one TCR beta chain. What it binds is unknown. This sample was taken from a study of CD8 T cells in Susac syndrome. Study-wide points: An acknowledgment was made by the study that its TCR sequencing and HLA analysis involved relatively few individuals.

A quantity of roughly 0.5 to 1 ug RNA underwent reverse transcription using random hexamers. Amplification of TCR beta CDR3 used immunoSEQ multiplex PCR across 54 Vbeta and 13 Jbeta. TCRdb independently ran MiXCR on the immunoSEQ multiplex PCR reads; one entry per CDR3 protein. Of tens of thousands of distinct CDR3 sequences listed, approximately 94% are singletons. Healthy donors acted as controls, with matching for age and sex. CDR3 length: 14 amino acids. V lost 0 bases and J lost 2, with 5 bases in between. The germline CDR1 and CDR2 sequences are GTSNPN and SVGIG (reference sequence). The specimen sequenced was CD8+ T cells from PBMCs. The TCR sequence derives from a human donor in good health. V usage is TRBV30 and J usage is TRBJ2-6; D might be TRBD1 or TRBD2, each matching 5 bases. CDR3 DNA sequence: TGTGCCTGGAGTGTGGGGGCTGGGGCCAACGTCCTGACTTTC. It yields the protein CAWSVGAGANVLTF.